This TCR beta chain came from a study of blood T cell repertoires in COVID-19. At the level of the study: Researchers got acute and convalescent COVID-19 samples from the United States, Italy and Spain. PBMCs, B-cell-depleted T cells, or T cells were the source of the cDNA or gDNA that made up the material.

In the original workflow: Nucleated cell counts were estimated from reference gene primer amplification. The repertoire was sequenced with immunoSEQ multiplex PCR; TCRdb's copy has only in-frame clones and lacks some. V, J and clone size are taken as reported in that table, and D and trimming were inferred from the DNA itself. The sample yields 500,000 to 600,000 clones, 85% to 90% seen once. The ends were cut back, 0 bases at V and 11 bases at J, with 12 bases in the middle. This CDR3 contains 14 residues. Germline V gene lookup returns CDR1 SGHRS and CDR2 YFSETQ. V gene TRBV5-1 combines with J gene TRBJ1-6; D possibly corresponds to TRBD1 (5 bases). Sequenced material: peripheral blood. The sequence was collected from a woman between 50 and 59 years old with COVID-19, enrolled during active disease. Here the CDR3 DNA reads TGCGCCAGCAGCTTGGGGATACAGGTCACACCCCTCCACTTT. As protein: CASSLGIQVTPLHF.